These 28 T cell receptor beta chains came from one sample sequenced in a study of blood T cell repertoires in COVID-19. Clones were sequenced by immunoSEQ multiplex PCR, and TCRdb holds only the in-frame ones, with some missing. The data show 150,000 to 200,000 clones, 70% to 90% seen once. The sample consisted of peripheral blood. Receptors originate from a man in his 70s with active or convalescent COVID-19.

The V and J genes are TRBV2 and TRBJ2-3; TRBD2 agrees at 8 bases. J lost 7 bases, V lost 8 bases, and 11 bases had no gene match. The CDR3 is 14 residues long. From germline, CDR1 is SNHLY and CDR2 FYNNEI. CDR3 region: CASATSGSPHTQYF. The CDR3 coding sequence is TGTGCCAGCGCTACTAGCGGCAGTCCCCATACGCAGTATTTT.

The chain couples TRBV5-6 to TRBJ2-5; the D is unclear. The CDR3 covers 12 residues. CDR1 SGHDT and CDR2 YYEEEE come from the germline V gene. V was shortened by 1 base and J by 4 bases, with 5 bases between the two germline ends. The CDR3 DNA is TGTGCCAGCAGCTTGTTTAGAGAGACCCAGTACTTC. Amino acids: CASSLFRETQYF.

The V and J genes are TRBV18 and TRBJ1-3; D ambiguous. This CDR3 contains 16 residues. Germline values: CDR1 KGHSH, CDR2 LQKENI. The V and J ends lost 8 bases and 0 bases respectively, with 17 bases between them. The CDR3 DNA reads as TGTGCCAGCCCGCGTATCAGCCCTAGCTCTGGAAACACCATATATTTT. It translates to CASPRISPSSGNTIYF. Full variable domain (missing parts from reference TRBV18 and TRBJ1-3): NAGVMQNPRHLVRRRGQEARLRCSPMKGHSHVYWYRQLPEEGLKFMVYLQKENIIDESGMPKERFSAEFPKEGPSILRIQQVVRGDSAAYFCASPRISPSSGNTIYFGEGSWLTVV.

In its sample, this clone was seen once. The rearrangement links TRBV29-1 to TRBJ1-1; possibly TRBD1 for D (5 bases). V was trimmed by 8 bases and J by 10 bases, leaving 29 bases between them. Per germline, CDR1 SQVTM and CDR2 ANQGSEA. The CDR3 length is 15 residues. DNA for the CDR3: TGCAGCATCGAACGGCGTGGGGGAGGTTCATTTGGAGCTTTCTTT. Its translation: CSIERRGGGSFGAFF.

The J gene is TRBJ1-1, the V gene TRBV7-9; possibly TRBD1 for D (5 bases). The CDR3 totals 15 residues. With 5 bases removed from V and 2 bases from J, the gap between germline ends came to 15 bases. Germline V gives CDR1 SEHNR, CDR2 FQNEAQ (reference sequence). The CDR3 nucleotides are TGTGCCAGCAGCCCCCCGGGGACTGTTAACACTGAAGCTTTCTTT. It specifies CASSPPGTVNTEAFF. Full variable domain (remainder filled in from reference TRBV7-9 and TRBJ1-1): DTGVSQNPRHKITKRGQNVTFRCDPISEHNRLYWYRQTLGQGPEFLTYFQNEAQLEKSRLLSDRFSAERPKGSFSTLEIQRTEQGDSAMYLCASSPPGTVNTEAFFGQGTRLTVV.

This sequence joins TRBV11-3 and TRBJ2-5; no reliable D call. Trimming cost V 3 bases and J 3 bases, with 8 bases left between them. CDR1 is SGHNT and CDR2 is YENEEA in the germline V gene. CDR3 length: 13 residues. The CDR3 DNA is TGTGCCAGCAGCTTCCAGTCCGAAGAGACCCAGTACTTC. Translated: CASSFQSEETQYF.

The rearrangement links TRBV5-1 to TRBJ2-5; a possible D gene is TRBD1 (6 bases). Germline CDR1 and CDR2: SGHRS and YFSETQ. The CDR3 covers 12 residues. Trimming left V 5 bases short and J 4 bases short, with 9 bases between. DNA of the CDR3: TGCGCCAGCAGAGAACAGGGAGAGACCCAGTACTTC. This codes for CASREQGETQYF.

The chain recombines TRBV11-2 with TRBJ2-1; 8 positions agree with TRBD1. The CDR3 loop spans 17 amino acids. The V gene end was trimmed by 0 bases and the J gene end by 11 bases; junction bases not matched to a gene: 15. Germline V gene sequence: CDR1 SGHAT, CDR2 FQNNGV. CDR3 protein: CASSLERGQGASRKQFF. The CDR3 DNA is TGTGCCAGCAGCTTAGAACGCGGGCAGGGGGCCTCTAGGAAGCAGTTCTTC.

The chain combines TRBV7-2 with TRBJ1-1; TRBD1 is a possible D gene (6 bases). Germline CDR1 and CDR2: SGHTA and FQGNSA. The CDR3 loop spans 16 amino acids. The V end lost 4 bases, the J end lost 1 base, and 16 bases lay between the germline ends. The CDR3 DNA is TGTGCCAGCAGCTCCCTGATGACAGGTAGGAACACTGAAGCTTTCTTT. Translation gives CASSSLMTGRNTEAFF.

The chain employs TRBV6-5 and TRBJ2-7; the match to TRBD1 covers 8 bases. Germline values: CDR1 MNHEY, CDR2 SVGAGI. The CDR3 extends over 15 amino acids. V lost 5 bases to trimming and J lost 0 bases; unmatched junction nucleotides: 6. CDR3 protein: CASSLQGGGSYEQYF. CDR3 DNA sequence: TGTGCCAGCAGTCTACAGGGGGGTGGCTCCTACGAGCAGTACTTC.

The chain links TRBV9 to TRBJ2-5; 7 bases map to TRBD1. CDR3 length equals 14 residues. V lost 0 bases to trimming and J lost 5 bases; unmatched junction nucleotides: 4. CDR1 and CDR2 (germline): SGDLS, YYNGEE. CDR3 protein: CASSVGGQTETQYF. CDR3 nucleotides: TGTGCCAGCAGCGTAGGGGGACAGACGGAGACCCAGTACTTC.

This chain uses TRBV7-2 with TRBJ2-3, with D possibly matching TRBD2 (5 bases). The CDR3 is made up of 17 amino acids. Trimming left V 4 bases short and J 0 bases short, with 17 bases between. In germline, CDR1 is SGHTA, CDR2 FQGNSA. The CDR3 bases are TGTGCCAGCAGCTCCGCATCGATCGGGATAAGCACAGATACGCAGTATTTT. It yields the protein CASSSASIGISTDTQYF. Complete variable domain (other parts from reference TRBV7-2 and TRBJ2-3): GAGVSQSPSNKVTEKGKDVELRCDPISGHTALYWYRQSLGQGLEFLIYFQGNSAPDKSGLPSDRFSAERTGGSVSTLTIQRTQQEDSAVYLCASSSASIGISTDTQYFGPGTRLTVL.

V usage is TRBV14 and J usage is TRBJ2-7, with TRBD1 matching 9 bases. V gave up 5 bases and J gave up 5 bases; unmatched junction bases: 10. CDR1 and CDR2 from the germline V gene are SGHDN and FVKESK. The CDR3 loop spans 15 amino acids. CDR3 bases: TGTGCCAGCAGCGTAGGGACAGGGTTCCGACACGAGCAGTACTTC. Translation: CASSVGTGFRHEQYF.

The chain is built from TRBV2 and TRBJ1-1, with D unresolved. Germline-derived CDR1 and CDR2 are SNHLY and FYNNEI. V dropped 0 bases and J dropped 1 base, with 9 bases sitting between them. This CDR3 region has 15 residues. The CDR3 loop reads CASSEAAGGNTEAFF. In DNA form, the CDR3 reads TGTGCCAGCAGTGAAGCCGCCGGTGGGAACACTGAAGCTTTCTTT.

The chain joins TRBV19 to TRBJ1-4; TRBD1 might be the D (6 bases). This CDR3 contains 14 residues. Trimming stripped 7 bases from V and 5 bases from J, with 14 bases between. Germline CDR1 reads LNHDA; CDR2 reads SQIVND (reference sequence). CDR3 DNA sequence: TGTGCCAGTACCACAGGGTCCTCAAATGAAAAACTGTTTTTT. Translated, it gives CASTTGSSNEKLFF.

By proportion, this clone is hyperexpanded. This sequence joins TRBV27 and TRBJ2-1; D is possibly TRBD2 (5 bases). Deletions cut 7 bases from V and 5 bases from J, with 15 bases between. CDR1 is MNHEY, CDR2 SMNVEV, per germline (reference sequence). The CDR3 is 14 residues long. This CDR3 reads CASTLGGFHNEQFF. Here the CDR3 DNA reads TGTGCCAGCACCTTGGGCGGGTTTCACAATGAGCAGTTCTTC.

The chain recombines TRBV7-2 with TRBJ1-3; no clear D gene. The germline CDR1 and CDR2 sequences are SGHTA and FQGNSA. Trimming took 3 bases from V and 4 from J, leaving 7 bases between them. The CDR3 has 13 residues. CDR3 in amino acids: CASSFERGNTIYF. The CDR3 DNA sequence: TGTGCCAGCAGCTTTGAGAGAGGAAACACCATATATTTT.

Of note for this clone: The junction shows a germline mismatch at one end, possibly a read error. The gene calls are TRBV20-1 and TRBJ2-5; 11 bases align to TRBD1. This CDR3 has 16 amino acids. Germline V gene data show CDR1 as DFQATT and CDR2 as SNEGSKA (reference sequence). This CDR3 is CCASLVRTGGEETQYF. CDR3 DNA sequence: TGCTGTGCTAGTTTGGTGCGGACAGGGGGCGAAGAGACCCAGTACTTC.

This clone was found a few times. CDR3 sequence reads: CSVEFGQGSYGYTF. The CDR3 region has the DNA TGCAGCGTTGAATTTGGACAGGGGAGCTATGGCTACACCTTC. This chain uses TRBV29-1 with TRBJ1-2; TRBD1 matches 9 bases. V lost 2 bases and J lost 4; bases outside the gene matches: 5. In germline, CDR1 is SQVTM, CDR2 ANQGSEA. The CDR3 has 14 amino acids.

CDR3 loop: CATSRSSRETQYF. CDR3 sequence (DNA): TGTGCCACCAGCAGATCTAGCCGTGAGACCCAGTACTTC. The chain carries TRBV15 and TRBJ2-5; perhaps TRBD2 as D (5 bases). There are 13 residues in the CDR3. Trimming removed 2 bases at V and 5 bases at J, with 9 bases between. Germline V gene sequence: CDR1 LNHNV, CDR2 YYDKDF (reference sequence).

The chain employs TRBV21-1 and TRBJ1-1. TRBV21-1 is designated a pseudogene. The CDR3 is 12 amino acids. This chain's CDR3 is CASSPGWTEAFF. The DNA for the CDR3 is TGTGCCAGCAGCCCCGGGTGGACTGAAGCTTTCTTT.

The rearrangement joins TRBV7-2 to TRBJ2-6; D remains unclear. The CDR3 is 19 residues long. Trimming removed 2 bases from V and 0 bases from J, with 17 bases in between. Germline CDR1 is SGHTA and CDR2 is FQGNSA. The CDR3, as DNA: TGTGCCAGCAGCTTAAGGCTAACCTCATACTACTCTGGGGCCAACGTCCTGACTTTC. As protein: CASSLRLTSYYSGANVLTF.

The genes are TRBV30 and TRBJ1-2; 8 bases align to TRBD1. The CDR3 consists of 16 residues. Germline CDR1 GTSNPN, CDR2 SVGIG (reference sequence). Germline trimming cut 3 bases from V and 4 bases from J; bases unmatched to any gene: 13. CDR3 nucleotides: TGTGCCTGGAGGATGAAGTTGGGACAGGAGTTCTATGGCTACACCTTC. It codes for CAWRMKLGQEFYGYTF. The whole variable domain, filled in from reference TRBV30 and TRBJ1-2, reads SQTIHQWPATLVQPVGSPLSLECTVEGTSNPNLYWYRQAAGRGLQLLFYSVGIGQISSEVPQNLSASRPQDRQFILSSKKLLLSDSGFYLCAWRMKLGQEFYGYTFGSGTRLTVV.

The rearrangement uses TRBV7-2 and TRBJ1-1; no definite D call. Germline CDR1 reads SGHTA; CDR2 reads FQGNSA. Trimming shortened V by 5 bases and J by 11 bases, and 9 bases separated the two germline ends. This CDR3 is 10 amino acids long. The DNA of the CDR3 is TGTGCCAGCAGCCCTTTAGAGGCTTTCTTT. Translation: CASSPLEAFF.

This chain joins TRBV27 and TRBJ1-5, with D possibly being TRBD1 (6 bases). There are 16 residues in the CDR3. Per the germline V gene, CDR1 is MNHEY and CDR2 is SMNVEV (reference sequence). Trimming shortened V by 2 bases and J by 2 bases, and 13 bases separated the two germline ends. The CDR3 nucleotides read TGTGCCAGCAGTTTAACCCCACAGGGAGGCAATCAGCCCCAGCATTTT. Translating it yields CASSLTPQGGNQPQHF.

The CDR3 DNA sequence: TGCGCCAACTCGACCAGGACAGGGGGCCTAGAGGTGGGCACTGAAGCTTTCTTT. It translates to CANSTRTGGLEVGTEAFF. The V call is TRBV5-1, the J call TRBJ1-1, with TRBD1 matching over 11 bases. The CDR3 runs 18 residues. Germline values: CDR1 SGHRS, CDR2 YFSETQ. V dropped 9 bases and J dropped 4; count of bases not matched to a gene: 20.

The sample holds a few counts of this clone. This chain connects TRBV7-2 to TRBJ1-2; TRBD1 agrees at 8 bases. CDR1 and CDR2 from the germline V gene are SGHTA and FQGNSA. CDR3 size: 15 residues. The trim removed 5 bases at V and 5 bases at J, leaving 10 bases unmatched. Here the CDR3 reads CASSPEPGGSYGYTF. In nucleotides, the CDR3 is TGTGCCAGCAGCCCGGAACCAGGGGGCAGTTATGGCTACACCTTC. Based on the CDR3 plus reference TRBV7-2 and TRBJ1-2, the full variable domain is GAGVSQSPSNKVTEKGKDVELRCDPISGHTALYWYRQSLGQGLEFLIYFQGNSAPDKSGLPSDRFSAERTGGSVSTLTIQRTQQEDSAVYLCASSPEPGGSYGYTFGSGTRLTVV.

The chain is built from TRBV29-1 and TRBJ2-7; D gene ambiguous. This CDR3 has 13 amino acids. Germline V gene lookup returns CDR1 SQVTM and CDR2 ANQGSEA. The V gene lost 4 bases and the J gene lost 7 bases, with 17 bases spanning the gap. The CDR3 coding sequence is TGCAGCGTTGGGGTTGGCCCTACGAGGGAGCAGTACTTC. Translation: CSVGVGPTREQYF.